This TCR beta chain was identified during a study of T cells expressing NK-cell markers. No DNA is given; TCRdb re-called the 5' RACE reads and lists each CDR3 protein once. The table lists 200,000 to 300,000 distinct CDR3 sequences, with about 0.4% in the top ten. This receptor was taken from a young man in good health. The sequenced material came from blood T cells: a sorted CD56 or NKG2C T cell subset, CD4+ or CD8+ T cells, or bulk PBMC T cells (not recorded which).

CDR3 loop: CASSLGWTGELFF. This sequence joins TRBV12-3 or TRBV12-4 and TRBJ2-2. This CDR3 region has 13 residues.